This TCR beta chain was profiled in a study of blood T cells in healthy people across ages (dated by TCRdb to between 2015 and 2016). Study-level background: In model experiments, roughly one uniquely barcoded TCR beta cDNA molecule per two T cells was captured by template switching. The study measured age-related changes in TCR beta repertoire diversity using deep sequencing normalized with unique cDNA molecular identifiers. Four age groups were formed from the donors: young (average about 16 years), middle-aged (just under 40), aged (about 62) and long-lived (around 82). Two additional independent replicas of 1 million unique cDNA reads from the same blood draw were analyzed for two donors (one aged 18 to 29 and one aged 80 or older).

CDR1 and CDR2 (SGHRS, YFSETQ) derive from the germline V gene. The germline ends are 8 bases apart after V is trimmed by 4 bases and J by 6 bases. Taken from cysteine to phenylalanine, the CDR3 has 13 residues. Left in the record is the CDR3 DNA by itself, 39 bases read in frame from the first base. Worth noting for this clonotype: It lacks a known antigen. Per-base quality was not reported, and no clone a single base away is much larger than it.

Receptor amplification or capture employed 5' RACE. TCRdb records Illumina HiSeq 2500 as the sequencer. A second PCR of about 6 to 12 cycles was run with a J-beta primer mix and a sample-barcoded 5' primer. A template-switch 5' adaptor carrying 12 random nucleotides introduced a unique molecular identifier onto each TCR beta cDNA molecule. At least 2.5 million CDR3-containing paired-end reads were obtained from each sample. The Mint cDNA synthesis kit, primed by a TRBC-specific oligonucleotide, was used to synthesize first-strand cDNA from all RNA. All cDNA was treated with uracil-DNA glycosylase and then went through a first 18-cycle PCR with the universal primers M1SS and BC2_uni_R. Regarding the original processing steps: For normalization, 1 million high-quality reads were randomly selected from each sample, with every read carrying a distinct molecular identifier. Reads sharing molecular identifiers were discarded rather than binned into consensus sequences. MiTCR, with a Q25 quality threshold and the strictest error-elimination algorithm, was used for CDR3 identification, clonotype clustering and error correction. A nonparametric unseen species model using Euler transformation provided a lower-bound estimate of total TCR beta diversity. The public reads were quality trimmed at Q25 with fastp and then assembled into clones with MiXCR by TCRdb, keeping productive beta chains. All rows with the same CDR3 protein become a single entry with the most common DNA and genes. TCRdb's processing, not the study's, gives the V and J calls here. This sample gives about 930,000 distinct CDR3 sequences in total; roughly 29% of them show up just once. Together, the top ten hold roughly 10% of the sample.

Findings and caveats that apply to the study as a whole: As age increased, observed TCR beta diversity per million T cells dropped in a roughly linear way, and a significant reduction was already evident by age 40. Estimates of total diversity based on one million sequenced T cells were considered lower bounds and underestimates. The long-lived group showed more naive CD4+ T cells, fewer expanded clones and increased TCR diversity than the aged group, suggesting age selection. Conclusive comparison of naive and antigen-experienced compartments was prevented by the profiling of bulk unsorted PBMCs. The CMV infection status of donors was not known, potentially confounding age-related changes in expanded clonotypes. A strong correlation was found between observed TCR beta diversity and the percentage of naive T cells measured by flow cytometry.

The roughly 39 donors, aged about 6 to 95 years, were systemically healthy Caucasian individuals from Russia. Each donor gave around 9.5 milliliters of peripheral blood, collected into EDTA-treated Vacutainer tubes. Ficoll-Paque density-gradient centrifugation was used to isolate PBMCs, with at least 7 million obtained per sample. Trizol reagent was used to extract total RNA from the PBMCs, yielding at least 5.5 micrograms per sample. The percentages of naive CD45RAhigh/CD27high T cells were determined by flow cytometry on a PBMC aliquot from every donor. This sample also belongs to another study, concerning T cells of mothers and their children. Taken from the second paper: Nine systemically healthy Caucasian individuals served as donors, namely three mothers together with their six children. cDNA synthesis used all of the extracted RNA, with approximately 1.4 ug of RNA in each 15 ul reaction. Sample barcodes and 2-4 random nucleotides were added via the M1S primer in the second PCR. Over 8.5 million TCR beta CDR3 reads were obtained for each mother, and approximately 2.9 million reads were obtained for each child. Thymic selection shapes the output of TCR recombination in a similar way in related and unrelated pairs, and inherited differences have a minor effect. Normalized repertoire overlap was always found to be slightly, but never significantly, higher in related mother-child pairs than in unrelated mother-child pairs. With a sensitivity of approximately 100 clones per million clonotypes, no persistent microchimeric T cell clones were detected. In the study, deep NGS was used to compare the TCR beta repertoires of mothers and children, and features distinguishing related mother-child pairs from unrelated individuals were sought. The mean age was roughly 36 +/- 4 years for the mothers and roughly 10 +/- 4 years for the children. After adapter ligation was performed with NEBNext reagents, the libraries were sequenced on an Illumina HiSeq 2000 with 100+100 nt paired-end reads. To avoid cross-contamination, the mother libraries and the child libraries were prepared a month apart and sequenced in separate runs. Each donor had between about 500,000 and 2,100,000 distinct TCR beta clonotypes identified. Naive TCR beta clonotypes were estimated from low-frequency clonotypes matched to each donor's FACS-determined naive share, without sorting.

This clonotype was sampled from a middle-aged woman in good health. The chain was built from TRBV5-1 and TRBJ1-6; the D gene identity is not certain. Sequencing was done on a sample of blood. The DNA sequence is as follows: TGCGCCAGCAGCCAAGAAATTAATTCACCCCTCCACTTT. Translated, it gives CASSQEINSPLHF.